These 27 T cell receptor beta chains were all obtained from the same sample, sequenced in a study of blood T cell repertoires in COVID-19 (dated by TCRdb to 2020 to 2021). Library prep was done by the immunoSEQ multiplex PCR assay. The immuneACCESS repertoire file appears here via TCRdb, limited to in-frame rearrangements. These files lack a portion of the clones; in checked studies, under half of the deficit traces to unresolved V genes, and the cause of the others is not known. Across this sample there are over 150,000 clones, with roughly 80% seen only once. The ten largest clones capture about 11% of the sample. Sequenced material: peripheral blood. The receptors stem from a man between 65 and 79 years old with active or convalescent COVID-19.

This rearrangement joins TRBV6-2 or TRBV6-3 to TRBJ2-7; 8 positions agree with TRBD2. CDR1 and CDR2 from the germline V gene are MNHEY and SVGEGT. The trim removed 0 bases at V and 7 bases at J, leaving 8 bases unmatched. This CDR3 has 15 residues. In nucleotides, the CDR3 is TGTGCCAGCAGTTACTCTCCCCCCGGGGGGGGAGAGCAGTACTTC. It yields the protein CASSYSPPGGGEQYF.

The J gene is TRBJ1-1, the V gene TRBV7-2; the match to TRBD1 covers 8 bases. This CDR3 is built from 12 residues. V shed 5 bases and J 7 bases; nucleotides not matched to a gene: 3. The germline gives CDR1 SGHTA, CDR2 FQGNSA. The CDR3 DNA is TGTGCCAGCAGCCGGGACAGGTTTGAAGCTTTCTTT. Translation: CASSRDRFEAFF.

In this sample, this clone turned up once. The rearrangement uses TRBV6-5 and TRBJ1-5; no firm D call. V gave up 0 bases and J gave up 7 bases, with 10 bases separating them. CDR1 is MNHEY, CDR2 SVGAGI, per germline. This CDR3 region has 14 residues. In DNA, the CDR3 is TGTGCCAGCAGTTACTCGGGCCTATACCAGCCCCAGCATTTT. This codes for CASSYSGLYQPQHF.

This clone appeared once. The chain is built from TRBV6-2 or TRBV6-3 and TRBJ2-4; D may be TRBD1 (6 bases). Germline V CDR1 and CDR2: MNHEY, SVGEGT. The germline V and J ends were trimmed by 6 bases and 0 bases, with 15 bases remaining between them. This CDR3 comprises 16 residues. The CDR3 DNA sequence: TGTGCCAGCAGCACTCTAGGGACATTAGCCAAAAACATTCAGTACTTC. Its protein product is CASSTLGTLAKNIQYF.

J is TRBJ1-5 and V is TRBV5-1; D might be TRBD1 (5 bases). In germline, CDR1 is SGHRS, CDR2 YFSETQ. Trimming left V 2 bases short and J 8 bases short, with 14 bases between. CDR3 length equals 14 residues. The CDR3 region is CASSLIGAGEPQHF. CDR3 bases: TGCGCCAGCAGCTTAATAGGGGCGGGGGAGCCCCAGCATTTT.

The chain employs TRBV4-1 and TRBJ1-1; a weak D match, TRBD1 (5 bases). Deletions cut 1 base from V and 10 bases from J, with 13 bases between. The germline V gene has CDR1 MGHRA and CDR2 YSYEKL. This CDR3 contains 13 residues. CDR3 coding DNA: TGCGCCAGCAGCCAAGTGGGGGGATTCGGAGCTTTCTTT. This codes for CASSQVGGFGAFF.

The V and J genes are TRBV7-3 and TRBJ2-1, with TRBD2 matching over 12 bases. CDR1 and CDR2 (germline): SGHTA, FQGTGA. CDR3 length: 16 amino acids. J gave up 3 bases and V 4 bases, and 4 bases lay outside the gene matches. The DNA of the CDR3 is TGTGCCAGCAGCTCTAGGACTAGCGGGGACTACAATGAGCAGTTCTTC. This translates into CASSSRTSGDYNEQFF. The entire variable domain, with the rest obtained from reference TRBV7-3 and TRBJ2-1, is as follows: GAGVSQTPSNKVTEKGKYVELRCDPISGHTALYWYRQSLGQGPEFLIYFQGTGAADDSGLPNDRFFAVRPEGSVSTLKIQRTERGDSAVYLCASSSRTSGDYNEQFFGPGTRLTVL.

The chain carries TRBV7-2 and TRBJ2-7, with 8 bases aligning to TRBD2. V shed 1 base and J 0 bases; nucleotides not matched to a gene: 2. CDR1 and CDR2 from the germline V gene are SGHTA and FQGNSA. CDR3 size: 15 residues. This CDR3 reads CASSLESGSSYEQYF. In DNA, the CDR3 is TGTGCCAGCAGCTTAGAGAGCGGGAGCTCCTACGAGCAGTACTTC.

The V and J genes are TRBV15 and TRBJ1-3, with TRBD1 matching 12 bases. The V gene's germline CDR1 is LNHNV and CDR2 YYDKDF (reference sequence). CDR3 length equals 19 residues. The trim removed 0 bases at V and 1 base at J, leaving 7 bases unmatched. For the CDR3, the DNA is TGTGCCACCAGCAGAGATAGGGACAGGGGGCGTCTATCTGGAAACACCATATATTTT. This codes for CATSRDRDRGRLSGNTIYF.

A word on this clone: The junction departs from the called germline gene at one end, perhaps through a read error. Other nucleotide sequences in the sample specify the same CDR3. The chain combines TRBV20-1 with TRBJ2-2, with 8 bases fitting TRBD2. In germline, CDR1 is DFQATT, CDR2 SNEGSKA (reference sequence). CDR3 length equals 14 residues. The CDR3: CSASSGGDTGELFF. CDR3 in DNA: TGCAGTGCTAGTTCGGGGGGGGACACCGGGGAACTGTTTTTT.

The rearrangement links TRBV9 to TRBJ1-6; TRBD1 aligns across 10 bases. The germline V gene has CDR1 SGDLS and CDR2 YYNGEE. The length of the CDR3 is 15 residues. Trimming cost V 6 bases and J 9 bases; bases outside gene matches: 9. This chain's CDR3 is CASTGRDRGVSPLHF. The CDR3 region has the DNA TGTGCCAGCACCGGCCGGGACAGGGGTGTTTCACCCCTCCACTTT.

The chain is built from TRBV18 and TRBJ2-1; D remains unclear. The V end was cut by 3 bases, the J end by 5 bases, with 14 bases between. The CDR3 has 15 residues. In germline, CDR1 is KGHSH, CDR2 LQKENI. The CDR3 region has the DNA TGTGCCAGCTCACCCCCCGGGTCCCGCAACAATGAGCAGTTCTTC. Its protein product is CASSPPGSRNNEQFF.

The chain carries TRBV5-1 and TRBJ2-5, with a tentative D call TRBD2 (5 bases). Germline V gene sequence: CDR1 SGHRS, CDR2 YFSETQ. This CDR3 spans 14 amino acids. The V gene lost 5 bases and the J gene lost 2 bases, with 13 bases spanning the gap. The CDR3 bases are TGCGCCAGCAGTCTGATAGGGAGTCAAGAGACCCAGTACTTC. Translating gives CASSLIGSQETQYF.

The chain couples TRBV6-4 to TRBJ1-1, with D possibly being TRBD1 (5 bases). Germline CDR1 MRHNA, CDR2 SNTAGT. The CDR3 sequence is 15 residues long. With 6 bases removed from V and 1 base from J, the gap between germline ends came to 15 bases. DNA of the CDR3: TGTGCCAGCAGCCCCAACGGGGGGTGGAACACTGAAGCTTTCTTT. The encoded protein is CASSPNGGWNTEAFF.

The chain is built from TRBV24-1 and TRBJ2-5; 9 bases align to TRBD1. Trimming took 4 bases from V and 4 from J; bases not matched to a gene: 9. Germline V gene data show CDR1 as KGHDR and CDR2 as SFDVKD. The CDR3 consists of 16 residues. CDR3 loop: CATSDPGQGLSETQYF. CDR3 DNA: TGTGCCACCAGTGACCCGGGACAGGGACTGTCAGAGACCCAGTACTTC.

J is TRBJ1-5 and V is TRBV7-9; 8 positions agree with TRBD1. From germline, CDR1 is SEHNR and CDR2 FQNEAQ (reference sequence). This CDR3 has 17 residues. With 1 base clipped from V and 3 bases from J, the junction kept 8 bases outside the gene matches. CDR3: CASSLGSAGGFNQPQHF. The CDR3 coding sequence is TGTGCCAGCAGCTTAGGTTCGGCAGGGGGCTTCAATCAGCCCCAGCATTTT.

This clone has a handful of counts. The chain combines TRBV7-9 with TRBJ1-1; D is undetermined. CDR1 is SEHNR, CDR2 FQNEAQ, per germline (reference sequence). The germline V and J ends were trimmed by 1 base and 1 base, with 16 bases remaining between them. The CDR3 contains 17 residues. The CDR3 nucleotides are TGTGCCAGCAGCTTAGGACTACGGAATACAGCGAACACTGAAGCTTTCTTT. As protein: CASSLGLRNTANTEAFF.

The chain carries TRBV13 and TRBJ1-1, with a weak D call TRBD1 (5 bases). The germline V gene encodes CDR1 PRHDT and CDR2 FYEKMQ (reference sequence). V lost 5 bases and J lost 1, with 8 bases in between. The CDR3 has 13 residues. The CDR3 region is CASSETENTEAFF. In DNA form, the CDR3 reads TGTGCCAGCAGCGAGACAGAGAACACTGAAGCTTTCTTT.

V gene TRBV7-2 combines with J gene TRBJ1-5; D gene unclear. V lost 5 bases to trimming and J lost 3 bases, with 14 bases between them. Germline loops: CDR1 SGHTA, CDR2 FQGNSA. The CDR3 spans 15 residues. The CDR3 sequence: CASSRVGQSNQPQHF. The CDR3 DNA follows: TGTGCCAGCAGCAGAGTGGGCCAGTCCAATCAGCCCCAGCATTTT.

The rearrangement uses TRBV30 and TRBJ2-1; 16 nucleotides align to TRBD2. V dropped 3 bases and J dropped 10; count of bases not matched to a gene: 18. Germline CDR1 is GTSNPN and CDR2 is SVGIG (reference sequence). The CDR3 is made up of 19 amino acids. The chain's CDR3 is CAWRSTGTGTSGRAYEQFF. The CDR3 nucleotides read TGTGCCTGGAGATCTACCGGGACAGGGACTAGCGGGAGGGCCTACGAGCAGTTCTTC. Full variable domain (rest looked up from reference TRBV30 and TRBJ2-1): SQTIHQWPATLVQPVGSPLSLECTVEGTSNPNLYWYRQAAGRGLQLLFYSVGIGQISSEVPQNLSASRPQDRQFILSSKKLLLSDSGFYLCAWRSTGTGTSGRAYEQFFGPGTRLTVL.

The chain links TRBV5-4 to TRBJ1-2; a possible D gene is TRBD1 (5 bases). Germline CDR1 reads SGHNT; CDR2 reads YYREEE (reference sequence). This CDR3 is 12 amino acids long. V was pared by 5 bases and J by 10 bases, with 15 bases between. The CDR3 loop reads CASRHMRGDYTF. The CDR3 DNA is TGTGCCAGCAGACACATGCGGGGGGACTACACCTTC.

This rearrangement joins TRBV5-1 to TRBJ2-3; D is unresolved. This CDR3 spans 15 amino acids. V was trimmed by 2 bases and J by 1 base, leaving 11 bases between them. Looked up from germline, CDR1 is SGHRS and CDR2 is YFSETQ. The CDR3 loop is CASSLRRRGTDTQYF. Here the CDR3 DNA reads TGCGCCAGCAGCTTAAGGAGACGGGGCACAGATACGCAGTATTTT.

The V call is TRBV2, the J call TRBJ2-7; a possible D gene is TRBD1 (6 bases). V was trimmed by 3 bases and J by 4 bases, leaving 16 bases between them. The V gene's germline CDR1 is SNHLY and CDR2 FYNNEI. The CDR3 consists of 15 residues. For the CDR3, the DNA is TGTGCCAGCAGTGAGGGGGCAGGGAGTGGTTACGAGCAGTACTTC. Amino acids: CASSEGAGSGYEQYF.

This rearrangement joins TRBV28 to TRBJ2-7; 12 positions agree with TRBD1. This CDR3 has 15 amino acids. J was trimmed by 5 bases and V by 6 bases; bases with no gene match: 8. The germline gives CDR1 MDHEN, CDR2 SYDVKM. As DNA, the CDR3 is TGTGCCAGCAGAACACCGGGACAGGGGGCCAACGAGCAGTACTTC. This sequence encodes CASRTPGQGANEQYF.

This clone turned up a few times. CDR3 in DNA: TGTGCCAGCAGCTTAAACCACAGGGTTTGGGACACTGAAGCTTTCTTT. It encodes CASSLNHRVWDTEAFF. The V call is TRBV7-2, the J call TRBJ1-1; D perhaps matches TRBD1 (6 bases). CDR3 size: 16 residues. Germline values: CDR1 SGHTA, CDR2 FQGNSA. The ends were cut back, 2 bases at V and 3 bases at J, with 16 bases in the middle.

This chain joins TRBV6-5 and TRBJ1-2, with a tentative D call TRBD1 (5 bases). V was trimmed by 6 bases and J by 0 bases, leaving 8 bases between them. CDR1 is MNHEY and CDR2 is SVGAGI in the germline V gene. The length of the CDR3 is 13 residues. CDR3 nucleotide sequence: TGTGCCAGCAGGCAGGACACTAACTATGGCTACACCTTC. Translating gives CASRQDTNYGYTF.

The rearrangement uses TRBV28 and TRBJ1-1, with D possibly TRBD1 on 6 matching bases. V gave up 7 bases and J gave up 1 base, with 16 bases separating them. Germline loops: CDR1 MDHEN, CDR2 SYDVKM. CDR3 length: 15 amino acids. The CDR3 DNA is TGTGCCAGCACCCCGGCGGGGGCGGGGAACACTGAAGCTTTCTTT. This translates into CASTPAGAGNTEAFF.